This T cell receptor beta chain was sequenced in a study of blood T cells in healthy people across ages. Study-wide results and caveats: Naive CD4+ cell counts and diversity both ran higher in long-lived than in aged donors.

It was with a sample-barcoded 5' primer and a J-beta primer mix that a second PCR of about 7 to 12 cycles was run. TCRdb reanalysed the 5' RACE reads using MiXCR and keeps one entry per CDR3 protein. This sample has approximately 790,000 distinct CDR3 sequences, with 55% to 65% found just once. Looked up from germline, CDR1 is DFQATT and CDR2 is SNEGSKA (reference sequence). V was trimmed by 0 bases and J by 11 bases, leaving 11 bases between them. This CDR3 is 11 amino acids long. Worth noting for this clonotype: Antigen: not known.

The draw of peripheral blood yielded ten milliliters from each donor. This TCR was recovered from a man aged 25 to 40 in good health. V usage is TRBV20-1 and J usage is TRBJ2-7, with D perhaps matching TRBD2 (6 bases). Material: blood. The chain's CDR3 is CSAREPEGEYF. In DNA form, the CDR3 reads TGCAGTGCTAGAGAGCCGGAGGGCGAGTACTTC.